A single sample is the source of the 3 T cell receptor beta chains below, sequenced in a study of cytomegalovirus exposure and HLA in healthy donors. The PCR made use of 60 Vbeta and 13 Jbeta primers. Assay: immunoSEQ multiplex PCR; the TCRdb copy retains only in-frame clones and omits some. Of 100,000 to 150,000 clones in the sample, 70% to 90% were seen once. Material: PBMCs. The receptors stem from a boy between 10 and 17 years old in good health and CMV-seronegative.

This clone was counted only a few times. The V and J genes are TRBV7-3 and TRBJ2-6; D uncertain. The CDR3 extends over 16 amino acids. V shed 1 base and J shed 0 bases, with 7 bases lying between them. Germline V gene sequence: CDR1 SGHTA, CDR2 FQGTGA. CDR3 coding DNA: TGTGCCAGCAGCTTAAACACGGGCTCTGGGGCCAACGTCCTGACTTTC. Protein product: CASSLNTGSGANVLTF.

This clone occurred once. The chain combines TRBV7-9 with TRBJ2-1; TRBD2 matches 11 bases. This CDR3 spans 14 amino acids. Germline CDR1 and CDR2: SEHNR and FQNEAQ (reference sequence). V lost 6 bases, J lost 4 bases, and 2 bases stayed unmatched. The CDR3 DNA reads as TGTGCCAGCAGGACTAGCGGGATTTACAATGAGCAGTTCTTC. This translates into CASRTSGIYNEQFF. Supplemented by reference TRBV7-9 and TRBJ2-1, the full variable domain reads DTGVSQNPRHKITKRGQNVTFRCDPISEHNRLYWYRQTLGQGPEFLTYFQNEAQLEKSRLLSDRFSAERPKGSFSTLEIQRTEQGDSAMYLCASRTSGIYNEQFFGPGTRLTVL.

This chain links TRBV30 with TRBJ2-2; D may be TRBD2 (5 bases). V lost 6 bases and J lost 7, with 18 bases in between. CDR3 length: 14 residues. CDR1 GTSNPN and CDR2 SVGIG come from the germline V gene (reference sequence). DNA of the CDR3: TGTGCCTGTCCCGCGGAGGAAACCAGCGGGGAGCTGTTTTTT. This sequence encodes CACPAEETSGELFF.